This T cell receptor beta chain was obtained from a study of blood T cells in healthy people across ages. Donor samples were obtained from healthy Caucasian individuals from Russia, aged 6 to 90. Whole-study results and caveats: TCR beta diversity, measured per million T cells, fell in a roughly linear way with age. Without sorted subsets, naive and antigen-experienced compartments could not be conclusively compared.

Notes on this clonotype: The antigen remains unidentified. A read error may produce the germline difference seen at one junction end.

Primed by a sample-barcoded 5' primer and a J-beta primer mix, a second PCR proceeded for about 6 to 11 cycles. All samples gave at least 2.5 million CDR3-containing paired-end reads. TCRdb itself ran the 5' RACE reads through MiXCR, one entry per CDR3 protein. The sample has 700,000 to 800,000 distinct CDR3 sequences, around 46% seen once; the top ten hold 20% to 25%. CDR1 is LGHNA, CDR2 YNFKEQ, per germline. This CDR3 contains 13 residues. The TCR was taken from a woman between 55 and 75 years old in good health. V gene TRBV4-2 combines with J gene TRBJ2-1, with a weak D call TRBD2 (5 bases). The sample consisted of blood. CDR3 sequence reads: CATSQDRGQEQFF. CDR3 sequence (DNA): TGTGCCACCAGCCAAGATCGCGGGCAAGAGCAGTTCTTC.